Listed below are T cell receptor beta chains from one sample, sequenced in a study of cytomegalovirus exposure and HLA in healthy donors. Here immunoSEQ multiplex PCR was the method, and the copy in TCRdb shows in-frame clones only, minus some. Of tens of thousands of clones listed, about two thirds are singletons. Sequenced input: PBMCs. Receptor source: a woman aged 45-60 years in good health and CMV-seropositive. CDR3s include the opening cysteine and the closing phenylalanine or tryptophan. Expanded clones are given a class, and other clones once, few, many or no size at all.

clone size: -; V gene: TRBV7-9; CDR3 protein: CASSVNRDRDYGYTF
clone size: -; V gene: TRBV6-6; CDR3 protein: CASSYGDRTKKAFF
clone size: once; V gene: TRBV5-1; CDR3 protein: CASSFQGPTEAFF
clone size: -; V gene: TRBV5-1; CDR3 protein: CASSPETENYGYTF
clone size: few; V gene: TRBV2; CDR3 protein: CASSAASTEAFF
clone size: -; V gene: TRBV15; CDR3 protein: CATSRQTGVGSPLHF
clone size: -; V gene: TRBV4-2; CDR3 protein: CASSQPSSSGNTIYF
clone size: -; V gene: TRBV19; CDR3 protein: CASSLQGGNQPQHF
clone size: -; V gene: TRBV4-1; CDR3 protein: CASSQPGQPHSGANVLTF
clone size: -; V gene: TRBV13; CDR3 protein: CASSPGSINEKLFF
clone size: -; V gene: TRBV30; CDR3 protein: CAWSNGQGPNQPQHF
clone size: -; V gene: TRBV28; CDR3 protein: CASSLSGGGAFF
clone size: once; V gene: TRBV6-5; CDR3 protein: CASSLSYRDTEAFF
clone size: -; V gene: TRBV11-1; CDR3 protein: CASSQGLAFPYNEQFF
clone size: few; V gene: TRBV7-3; CDR3 protein: CASSSEAGPSSTDTQYF
clone size: -; V gene: TRBV19; CDR3 protein: CASGIQETQYF
clone size: -; V gene: TRBV23-1; CDR3 protein: CANPDRGGNQPQHF
clone size: few; V gene: TRBV2; CDR3 protein: CASRTSGAGVGNEQFF
clone size: few; V gene: TRBV5-4; CDR3 protein: CASSPTRGRLRDF
clone size: -; V gene: TRBV19; CDR3 protein: CASTVAGWVLNYGYTF
clone size: -; V gene: TRBV9; CDR3 protein: CASSGMKTGLNTEAFF
clone size: few; V gene: TRBV11-2; CDR3 protein: CASSLGTHQDTQYF
clone size: -; V gene: TRBV6-5; CDR3 protein: CASSFGDRGYGYTF
clone size: -; V gene: TRBV5-4; CDR3 protein: CASSFREGYTF
clone size: -; V gene: TRBV18; CDR3 protein: CASSSTGGAWKDQPQHF
clone size: -; V gene: TRBV12-5; CDR3 protein: CASGLSPWADRTPGRGVTEQYF
clone size: few; V gene: TRBV7-2; CDR3 protein: CASSLGGQGGETQYF
clone size: -; V gene: TRBV29-1; CDR3 protein: CSVVPSYTF
clone size: -; V gene: TRBV5-4; CDR3 protein: CASSPPGQATPNTGELFF
clone size: -; V gene: TRBV27; CDR3 protein: CASSLASGTYEQYF
clone size: once; V gene: TRBV27; CDR3 protein: CASSPRESGNPPLHF
clone size: -; V gene: TRBV7-2; CDR3 protein: CASSSQLGGVGGYTF
clone size: once; V gene: TRBV19; CDR3 protein: CASSRLADTQYF
clone size: once; V gene: TRBV15; CDR3 protein: CATSSGTGTGTTGELFF
clone size: -; V gene: TRBV2; CDR3 protein: CASSFNRAGNEKLFF
clone size: -; V gene: TRBV7-9; CDR3 protein: CASSKTEMGETQYF
clone size: -; V gene: TRBV5-1; CDR3 protein: CASSLAPAGGYEQYF
clone size: -; V gene: TRBV5-1; CDR3 protein: CASSLGLAGGATNEKLFF
clone size: once; V gene: TRBV9; CDR3 protein: CASSEPHGDWNTEAFF
clone size: -; V gene: TRBV9; CDR3 protein: CASSRSRTSGGYTGELFF
clone size: -; V gene: TRBV27; CDR3 protein: CASSFLGQDQPQHF
clone size: -; V gene: TRBV21-1; CDR3 protein: CASSKDGEEQPQHF
clone size: few; V gene: TRBV30; CDR3 protein: CAWSSRTGRDTQYF